One sample yielded the 6 T cell receptor beta chains listed below, sequenced in a study of shared clonotypes between healthy human individuals. Assay used: immunoSEQ multiplex PCR; TCRdb lists only in-frame clones, some missing. Among 2.3 million or so clones listed, over 85% were seen once. Sequenced input: naive CD4+ T cells from PBMCs. Subset here: CD45RA+ positively selected. The receptor set was obtained from a man younger than 30 in good health. Some clones in this sample may be carry-over from other donors' samples.

V and J are TRBV7-3 and TRBJ2-1; TRBD2 agrees at 7 bases. V dropped 2 bases and J dropped 5; count of bases not matched to a gene: 6. The CDR3 is made up of 15 amino acids. Germline values: CDR1 SGHTA, CDR2 FQGTGA. CDR3 region: CASSLYLAAHNEQFF. CDR3 nucleotides: TGTGCCAGCAGCTTATACCTAGCGGCACACAATGAGCAGTTCTTC.

V gene TRBV5-1 combines with J gene TRBJ2-1, with D possibly TRBD1 on 5 matching bases. The CDR3 consists of 16 residues. V was trimmed by 0 bases and J by 2 bases, leaving 12 bases between them. Germline CDR1 is SGHRS and CDR2 is YFSETQ. Here the CDR3 reads CASSLGSQGPYNEQFF. The CDR3 bases are TGCGCCAGCAGCTTGGGTAGCCAGGGCCCCTACAATGAGCAGTTCTTC.

This clone was seen just once. The chain is built from TRBV7-2 and TRBJ1-2, with TRBD1 identical over 11 bases. Germline values: CDR1 SGHTA, CDR2 FQGNSA. The CDR3 loop spans 15 amino acids. V lost 5 bases, J lost 7 bases, and 9 bases stayed unmatched. This chain's CDR3 is CASSIGTGGRSGYTF. CDR3 bases: TGTGCCAGCAGCATCGGGACAGGGGGAAGGAGTGGCTACACCTTC.

The chain is built from TRBV5-8 and TRBJ1-5, with TRBD1 as a possible D gene (6 bases). There are 19 residues in the CDR3. Germline assignment: CDR1 SGHTS and CDR2 YDEGEE. Trimming left V 0 bases short and J 0 bases short, with 19 bases between. In nucleotides, the CDR3 is TGTGCCAGCAGCTTGGCAGTCTGGACAGATTTTTATAGCAATCAGCCCCAGCATTTT. Protein product: CASSLAVWTDFYSNQPQHF. Filled out from reference TRBV5-8 and TRBJ1-5, the complete variable domain reads EAGVTQSPTHLIKTRGQQATLRCSPISGHTSVYWYQQALGLGLQFLLWYDEGEERNRGNFPPRFSGRQFPNYSSELNVNALELEDSALYLCASSLAVWTDFYSNQPQHFGDGTRLSIL.

The chain employs TRBV28 and TRBJ2-6; D may be TRBD2 (5 bases). Per the germline V gene, CDR1 is MDHEN and CDR2 is SYDVKM. The CDR3 loop spans 17 amino acids. V was trimmed by 6 bases and J by 2 bases, leaving 17 bases between them. DNA for the CDR3: TGTGCCAGCAGCCTAGCCAGGACGCTTACTGGGGCCAACGTCCTGACTTTC. It translates to CASSLARTLTGANVLTF.

The genes are TRBV10-1 and TRBJ1-5; 9 bases map to TRBD1. Trimming cost V 0 bases and J 4 bases; bases outside gene matches: 13. The length of the CDR3 is 19 residues. Per the germline V gene, CDR1 is WNHNN and CDR2 is SYGVQD (reference sequence). The CDR3 coding sequence is TGCGCCAGCAGTGAGTCGAATTTGGGACAGGGTTCGATGAATCAGCCCCAGCATTTT. It yields the protein CASSESNLGQGSMNQPQHF.